These 24 T cell receptor beta chains were all obtained from the same sample, sequenced in a study of control samples from healthy donors and cancer patients (dated by TCRdb to about 2020). The library came from the immunoSEQ multiplex PCR assay. TCRdb obtained this table from immuneACCESS and retained in-frame rearrangements with V and J assigned. These tables miss some clones; where compared with another copy, unresolved V genes account for less than half of the shortfall, and the remainder is unexplained. A total of about 160,000 clones appear in this sample, roughly 94% of them only once. Around 15% of the sample is in the top ten clones. Sequencing input: PBMCs. The receptors come from a man in his 60s with colorectal cancer.

The chain uses TRBV30 and TRBJ1-3; no firm D call. The CDR3 extends over 13 amino acids. Germline V CDR1 and CDR2: GTSNPN, SVGIG (reference sequence). Trimming removed 3 bases from V and 0 bases from J, with 6 bases in between. The CDR3 sequence: CAWRSLSGNTIYF. The CDR3 DNA follows: TGTGCCTGGAGGTCACTCTCTGGAAACACCATATATTTT.

V is TRBV10-3 and J is TRBJ2-5; 9 positions match TRBD2. CDR1 is ENHRY, CDR2 SYGVKD, per germline. The CDR3 runs to 14 residues. V shed 8 bases, J shed 0 bases, and the junction held 4 bases outside the gene matches. CDR3 region: CAIGASGDQETQYF. The CDR3, as DNA: TGTGCCATCGGGGCTAGCGGGGACCAAGAGACCCAGTACTTC.

The rearrangement uses TRBV6-5 and TRBJ2-5, with 9 bases that match TRBD1. After removal of 7 bases from V and 7 bases from J, the junction contained 13 bases not matched to a gene. This CDR3 has 15 amino acids. Per germline, CDR1 MNHEY and CDR2 SVGAGI. CDR3 amino acids: CASTISTGGWGTQYF. The CDR3 DNA reads as TGTGCCAGCACCATTAGCACAGGGGGCTGGGGGACCCAGTACTTC.

The chain links TRBV28 to TRBJ1-1; no reliable D call. CDR3 size: 13 residues. CDR1 MDHEN and CDR2 SYDVKM come from the germline V gene. The germline V and J ends were trimmed by 6 bases and 1 base, with 9 bases remaining between them. CDR3 amino acids: CASRRERNTEAFF. CDR3 nucleotide sequence: TGTGCCAGCAGGAGGGAGAGGAACACTGAAGCTTTCTTT.

This sequence joins TRBV5-1 and TRBJ2-5; D gene uncertain. The germline gives CDR1 SGHRS, CDR2 YFSETQ. The CDR3 sequence is 14 residues long. V lost 5 bases, J lost 1 base, and 12 bases lay in between. The CDR3 region is CASSPAGGQETQYF. CDR3 coding DNA: TGCGCCAGCAGTCCGGCAGGCGGCCAAGAGACCCAGTACTTC.

In this sample, this clone turned up once. The J gene is TRBJ1-1, the V gene TRBV5-6; D is perhaps TRBD1 (6 bases). The germline V and J ends were trimmed by 0 bases and 4 bases, with 13 bases remaining between them. The germline CDR1 and CDR2 sequences are SGHDT and YYEEEE. The CDR3 sequence is 15 residues long. The chain's CDR3 is CASSLGPGTLTEAFF. The CDR3 nucleotides read TGTGCCAGCAGCTTGGGCCCCGGGACACTCACTGAAGCTTTCTTT.

The chain links TRBV7-2 to TRBJ2-5, with TRBD2 matching over 8 bases. V lost 5 bases, J lost 2 bases, and 1 base stayed unmatched. From germline, CDR1 is SGHTA and CDR2 FQGNSA. This CDR3 is 13 amino acids long. The CDR3 nucleotides read TGTGCCAGCAGCCGCGGGGGGCAAGAGACCCAGTACTTC. This codes for CASSRGGQETQYF.

The V call is TRBV5-1, the J call TRBJ1-3; 7 bases are a match to TRBD1. Trimming at V came to 4 bases and at J to 0 bases, leaving 7 bases not matched to a gene. CDR1 SGHRS and CDR2 YFSETQ come from the germline V gene. This CDR3 has 16 amino acids. CDR3 sequence: CASSAAGQSSGNTIYF. In DNA form, the CDR3 reads TGCGCCAGCAGCGCCGCGGGACAGAGCTCTGGAAACACCATATATTTT.

The chain recombines TRBV23-1 with TRBJ1-1, with D perhaps TRBD1 (5 bases). TRBV23-1 is classed as an ORF, of uncertain function. Between the trimmed V and J ends, which lost 0 bases and 11 bases, there was a span of 22 bases. The CDR3 consists of 16 residues. CDR3 sequence reads: CASSQSEAQERRFAFF. The DNA for the CDR3 is TGCGCCAGCAGTCAATCTGAGGCACAGGAGCGAAGATTTGCTTTCTTT.

The genes are TRBV19 and TRBJ1-2; D might be TRBD1 (5 bases). Trimming removed 7 bases at V and 8 bases at J, with 26 bases between. In germline, CDR1 is LNHDA, CDR2 SQIVND (reference sequence). The CDR3 runs 16 residues. CDR3 region: CASNEDGQPAYGGYTF. The CDR3 bases are TGTGCCAGTAATGAGGACGGACAACCCGCCTATGGAGGCTACACCTTC.

V is TRBV7-2 and J is TRBJ1-5, with a tentative D call TRBD1 (5 bases). Germline CDR1 SGHTA, CDR2 FQGNSA. The CDR3 sequence is 15 residues long. V lost 1 base and J 3 bases, leaving 10 bases between the germline ends. CDR3 nucleotides: TGTGCCAGCAGCTTAGATGGGGCAGTCAATCAGCCCCAGCATTTT. Amino acid sequence: CASSLDGAVNQPQHF.

The rearrangement joins TRBV7-9 to TRBJ1-6; 8 bases agree with TRBD1. The V and J ends lost 5 bases and 9 bases, in that order; junction bases with no gene match: 6. The V gene's germline CDR1 is SEHNR and CDR2 FQNEAQ (reference sequence). The CDR3 runs to 14 residues. CDR3 nucleotides: TGTGCCAGCAGCCCGACAGGGGCAGGTTCACCCCTCCACTTT. Amino acids: CASSPTGAGSPLHF.

The chain combines TRBV3-1 (or the pseudogene TRBV3-2) with TRBJ2-5, with 7 nucleotides matching TRBD1. The CDR3 sequence is 15 residues long. CDR1 LGHDT and CDR2 YNNKEL come from the germline V gene (reference sequence). The V and J ends lost 4 bases and 5 bases, in that order; junction bases with no gene match: 10. CDR3 region: CASSLQTGSGETQYF. DNA of the CDR3: TGTGCCAGCAGCCTACAGACAGGGTCAGGGGAGACCCAGTACTTC.

As concerns this clone: The sample has other DNA sequences that encode this CDR3 too. The genes are TRBV19 and TRBJ1-1; D might be TRBD1 (6 bases). Trimming shortened V by 5 bases and J by 0 bases, and 10 bases separated the two germline ends. The germline gives CDR1 LNHDA, CDR2 SQIVND (reference sequence). This CDR3 is built from 14 residues. The CDR3 sequence: CASSRTGLNTEAFF. The CDR3 DNA is TGTGCCAGTAGTCGTACAGGGTTGAACACTGAAGCTTTCTTT.

The V gene is TRBV20-1, the J gene TRBJ1-2, with TRBD1 as a possible D gene (5 bases). Between the trimmed V and J ends, which lost 3 bases and 2 bases, there was a span of 13 bases. Germline lookup yields CDR1 DFQATT and CDR2 SNEGSKA (reference sequence). There are 14 residues in the CDR3. The CDR3 loop reads CSASLPDKNYGYTF. CDR3 nucleotide sequence: TGCAGTGCTAGTCTTCCGGACAAAAACTATGGCTACACCTTC.

CDR3 sequence reads: CASSLDMALTNTGELFF. CDR3 nucleotides: TGTGCCAGCAGCTTAGATATGGCCCTAACGAACACCGGGGAGCTGTTTTTT. J is TRBJ2-2 and V is TRBV7-2; D gene uncertain. The CDR3 runs to 17 residues. In germline, CDR1 is SGHTA, CDR2 FQGNSA. The V end was cut by 1 base, the J end by 0 bases, with 12 bases between.

The rearrangement uses TRBV4-1 and TRBJ1-2; D uncertain. The CDR3 runs to 14 residues. The V gene lost 1 base and the J gene lost 8 bases, with 14 bases spanning the gap. The V gene's germline CDR1 is MGHRA and CDR2 YSYEKL. The CDR3: CASSQAGDVGGYTF. The CDR3, as DNA: TGCGCCAGCAGCCAAGCTGGGGATGTCGGGGGCTACACCTTC.

Here the CDR3 reads CASSIPGDRVGGYTF. DNA for the CDR3: TGTGCCAGTAGTATTCCCGGGGACAGGGTTGGTGGCTACACCTTC. The chain carries TRBV19 and TRBJ1-2; 9 bases align to TRBD1. V lost 3 bases and J lost 7; bases outside the gene matches: 9. The CDR3 length is 15 residues. Germline V lookup: CDR1 LNHDA, CDR2 SQIVND (reference sequence).

This sequence joins TRBV5-1 and TRBJ1-2; 10 nucleotides line up with TRBD1. The ends lost 4 bases at V and 8 bases at J; junction bases unmatched: 11. This CDR3 is 15 amino acids long. The germline CDR1 and CDR2 sequences are SGHRS and YFSETQ. The CDR3 loop reads CASSHRQGALGGYTF. Here the CDR3 DNA reads TGCGCCAGCAGCCACCGACAGGGGGCATTAGGCGGCTACACCTTC. The full variable domain, completed using reference TRBV5-1 and TRBJ1-2, is KAGVTQTPRYLIKTRGQQVTLSCSPISGHRSVSWYQQTPGQGLQFLFEYFSETQRNKGNFPGRFSGRQFSNSRSEMNVSTLELGDSALYLCASSHRQGALGGYTFGSGTRLTVV.

The rearrangement joins TRBV3-1 (or the pseudogene TRBV3-2) to TRBJ2-2, with D maybe TRBD2 (6 bases). Trimming stripped 1 base from V and 6 bases from J, with 15 bases between. Germline V CDR1 and CDR2: LGHDT, YNNKEL (reference sequence). This CDR3 region has 16 residues. The CDR3 DNA reads TGTGCCAGCAGCCAAGTTGAGGCGGGGCACGCCGGGGAGCTGTTTTTT. It encodes CASSQVEAGHAGELFF.

CDR3 sequence: CASSLGGRQSYGYTF. DNA for the CDR3: TGCGCCAGCAGCTTGGGAGGCCGCCAAAGCTATGGCTACACCTTC. The chain couples TRBV5-1 to TRBJ1-2; no reliable D call. V lost 0 bases and J 4 bases, leaving 13 bases between the germline ends. In germline, CDR1 is SGHRS, CDR2 YFSETQ. CDR3 length: 15 amino acids.

V and J are TRBV6-1 and TRBJ1-2, with 8 nucleotides matching TRBD1. Germline V gene sequence: CDR1 MNHNS, CDR2 SASEGT. Trimming took 3 bases from V and 8 from J; bases not matched to a gene: 8. This CDR3 spans 14 amino acids. The CDR3 bases are TGTGCCAGCAGTGAGATCAGGGGGCTGGGGGGCTACACCTTC. Encoded protein: CASSEIRGLGGYTF.

The rearrangement joins TRBV2 to TRBJ2-7; tentative D call: TRBD1 (6 bases). CDR1 is SNHLY, CDR2 FYNNEI, per germline. The V and J ends lost 2 bases and 3 bases respectively, with 14 bases between them. The CDR3 length is 15 residues. CDR3 sequence reads: CASSEMVARGYEQYF. CDR3 DNA sequence: TGTGCCAGCAGTGAAATGGTAGCCAGGGGCTACGAGCAGTACTTC.

The CDR3 sequence is CASSEHSVNTEAFF. In DNA, the CDR3 is TGCGCCAGCAGTGAGCACAGCGTGAACACTGAAGCTTTCTTT. The chain combines TRBV10-2 with TRBJ1-1; D remains ambiguous. In germline, CDR1 is WSHSY, CDR2 SAAADI. This CDR3 region has 14 residues. V lost 2 bases and J 0 bases, leaving 7 bases between the germline ends.